The 32 T cell receptor beta chains below all came from one sample that was sequenced in a study of naive and memory T cell subsets. An equimolar mix of two oligonucleotides served as the beta constant-region primer for TRBC1 and TRBC2. Nested alpha and beta constant-region primers with the SP2 primer drove four PCR rounds on ligated cDNA. Each CDR3 protein gets one entry after TCRdb re-called the UMI-ligation and nested PCR reads with MiXCR. This sample has some 30,000 distinct CDR3 sequences; around a sixth occur once, and the top ten carry roughly 3.5%. The specimen was effector memory CD4+ T cells from blood. Stated subset: effector memory, CD45RA- CD27-. Receptor source: a human donor in good health.

The rearrangement uses TRBV5-1 and TRBJ2-7; 11 bases are a match to TRBD2. J was trimmed by 3 bases and V by 2 bases; bases with no gene match: 4. CDR1 is SGHRS, CDR2 YFSETQ, per germline. The length of the CDR3 is 15 residues. The CDR3 spells CASSLTGTSGYEQYF. Written as DNA, the CDR3 is TGCGCCAGCAGCTTAACCGGGACTAGCGGCTACGAGCAGTACTTC.

The rearrangement links TRBV10-3 to TRBJ1-3; perhaps TRBD1 as D (5 bases). V was clipped by 0 bases and J by 0 bases, with 6 bases between them. CDR1 and CDR2 (germline): ENHRY, SYGVKD. The CDR3 totals 15 residues. CDR3 nucleotide sequence: TGTGCCATCAGTGAGTCGGGACTCTCTGGAAACACCATATATTTT. This gives the protein CAISESGLSGNTIYF.

This clonotype has ten or more counts. The V and J genes are TRBV29-1 and TRBJ2-1; perhaps TRBD2 as D (6 bases). The length of the CDR3 is 12 residues. Between the trimmed V and J ends, which lost 6 bases and 5 bases, there was a span of 11 bases. Germline V gene lookup returns CDR1 SQVTM and CDR2 ANQGSEA. CDR3 sequence: CSVGLTDNEQFF. The CDR3 DNA reads as TGCAGCGTAGGACTAACCGACAATGAGCAGTTCTTC.

V usage is TRBV19 and J usage is TRBJ1-4, with TRBD1 matching 9 bases. CDR3 length equals 13 residues. J lost 11 bases, V lost 6 bases, and 7 bases had no gene match. Per germline, CDR1 LNHDA and CDR2 SQIVND (reference sequence). The CDR3 DNA sequence: TGTGCCAGTAGCCCACGGGACAGGGACAAACTGTTTTTT. It translates to CASSPRDRDKLFF.

The V gene is TRBV5-6, the J gene TRBJ1-6, with TRBD1 as a possible D gene (5 bases). CDR1 SGHDT and CDR2 YYEEEE come from the germline V gene. The V and J ends lost 5 bases and 8 bases respectively, with 17 bases between them. The CDR3 spans 15 residues. The CDR3 DNA follows: TGTGCCAGCAGTACGCTGGGGCCTCATGATTCACCCCTCCACTTT. Translating it yields CASSTLGPHDSPLHF.

This clonotype was recorded many times. This chain joins TRBV20-1 and TRBJ2-3; unclear D gene. CDR1 is DFQATT, CDR2 SNEGSKA, per germline (reference sequence). The V end was cut by 0 bases, the J end by 0 bases, with 4 bases between. The CDR3 loop spans 13 amino acids. CDR3 residues: CSARETSTDTQYF. CDR3 DNA: TGCAGTGCTAGAGAGACGAGCACAGATACGCAGTATTTT.

The chain has TRBV18 and TRBJ2-5; unclear D gene. The CDR3 extends over 13 amino acids. From germline, CDR1 is KGHSH and CDR2 LQKENI. V lost 2 bases, J lost 2 bases, and 6 bases lay in between. The CDR3 DNA reads TGTGCCAGCTCACCAGGAAGACAAGAGACCCAGTACTTC. This gives the protein CASSPGRQETQYF.

The table lists this clonotype with many counts. This chain links TRBV12-3 or TRBV12-4 with TRBJ1-2, with 7 positions matching TRBD1. With 5 bases clipped from V and 4 bases from J, the junction kept 10 bases outside the gene matches. This CDR3 is built from 15 residues. As DNA, the CDR3 is TGTGCCAGCAGTCCGCGGACAGGCTGGGGCTATGGCTACACCTTC. This translates into CASSPRTGWGYGYTF.

Remarks on this clonotype: This may be a read error: a much more frequent sequence differs by one nucleotide. The V call is TRBV7-8, the J call TRBJ2-7; D may be TRBD1 (6 bases). Trimming took 4 bases from V and 2 from J, leaving 15 bases between them. CDR1 and CDR2 from the germline V gene are SGHVS and FQNEAQ. CDR3 size: 15 residues. The CDR3 reads CASSSKQGPTYEQYF. In nucleotides, the CDR3 is TGTGCCAGCAGCTCCAAGCAGGGGCCCACCTACGAGCAGTACTTC.

The J gene is TRBJ1-2, the V gene TRBV4-2, with unresolved D. V shed 1 base and J shed 0 bases, with 9 bases lying between them. The germline V gene encodes CDR1 LGHNA and CDR2 YNFKEQ. CDR3 length: 15 amino acids. The CDR3 bases are TGTGCCAGCAGCCAAGGTACACATACTAACTATGGCTACACCTTC. Its protein product is CASSQGTHTNYGYTF.

This clonotype has ten or more counts. V and J are TRBV6-1 and TRBJ1-5, with D uncertain. Germline V CDR1 and CDR2: MNHNS, SASEGT. The CDR3 extends over 14 amino acids. V shed 7 bases and J shed 3 bases, with 13 bases lying between them. DNA for the CDR3: TGTGCCAGCACCAAAGTGGGGTCCAATCAGCCCCAGCATTTT. Its protein is CASTKVGSNQPQHF.

The V and J genes are TRBV5-1 and TRBJ2-7, with D unresolved. This CDR3 is 13 amino acids long. Germline CDR1 and CDR2: SGHRS and YFSETQ. V shed 1 base and J shed 4 bases, with 9 bases lying between them. The DNA of the CDR3 is TGCGCCAGCAGCTTGACCCAGTTTTACGAGCAGTACTTC. Encoded protein: CASSLTQFYEQYF.

The chain carries TRBV11-2 and TRBJ2-1; D might be TRBD1 or TRBD2, each matching 5 bases. The germline V gene encodes CDR1 SGHAT and CDR2 FQNNGV. The CDR3 covers 14 residues. Trimming removed 5 bases at V and 7 bases at J, with 15 bases between. This chain's CDR3 is CASSAQLRGNEQFF. The CDR3 region has the DNA TGTGCCAGCAGCGCCCAACTGAGGGGTAATGAGCAGTTCTTC.

Ten or more counts support this clonotype. V gene TRBV2 combines with J gene TRBJ1-4; D uncertain. V was shortened by 2 bases and J by 8 bases, with 18 bases between the two germline ends. The germline CDR1 and CDR2 sequences are SNHLY and FYNNEI. The CDR3 runs 16 residues. The CDR3 DNA sequence: TGTGCCAGCAGTGAACAACACCTCGCCTTATCAGAAAAACTGTTTTTT. It translates to CASSEQHLALSEKLFF.

The rearrangement uses TRBV5-1 and TRBJ2-7; TRBD2 might be the D (6 bases). With 4 bases removed from V and 3 bases from J, the gap between germline ends came to 11 bases. This CDR3 contains 13 residues. Germline CDR1 is SGHRS and CDR2 is YFSETQ. The CDR3: CASSGGGDYEQYF. The CDR3 DNA follows: TGCGCCAGCAGCGGAGGAGGGGACTACGAGCAGTACTTC.

The sample holds a few counts of this clonotype. V is TRBV28 and J is TRBJ1-1; a possible D gene is TRBD1 (5 bases). The CDR3 consists of 14 residues. The germline V and J ends were trimmed by 2 bases and 3 bases, with 10 bases remaining between them. Germline assignment: CDR1 MDHEN and CDR2 SYDVKM. Here the CDR3 reads CASSLVRDYTEAFF. CDR3 nucleotides: TGTGCCAGCAGTTTAGTCCGGGACTACACTGAAGCTTTCTTT.

This clonotype turned up a few times. This rearrangement joins TRBV2 to TRBJ2-2, with 8 bases lining up with TRBD1. From germline, CDR1 is SNHLY and CDR2 FYNNEI. The CDR3 length is 19 residues. V gave up 1 base and J gave up 6 bases; unmatched junction bases: 16. Here the CDR3 reads CASSEVLYGTGGVAGELFF. The CDR3 DNA is TGTGCCAGCAGTGAAGTATTATACGGGACAGGAGGGGTGGCCGGGGAGCTGTTTTTT.

The V gene is TRBV30, the J gene TRBJ1-2; D may be TRBD1 (5 bases). The CDR3 is 13 residues long. Trimming pared 7 bases from V and 3 bases from J, leaving 15 bases between. Germline CDR1 GTSNPN, CDR2 SVGIG (reference sequence). CDR3 sequence: CALGVRTHYGYTF. CDR3 coding DNA: TGTGCCTTGGGGGTCCGGACCCACTATGGCTACACCTTC.

This chain uses TRBV10-3 with TRBJ1-2; D is ambiguous. The CDR3 length is 13 residues. Trimming shortened V by 5 bases and J by 3 bases, and 10 bases separated the two germline ends. The germline V gene encodes CDR1 ENHRY and CDR2 SYGVKD. In nucleotides, the CDR3 is TGTGCCATCAGTAAGGACGGGGACTATGGCTACACCTTC. Translated: CAISKDGDYGYTF.

This clonotype was detected a few times. This chain joins TRBV3-1 and TRBJ2-7, with D perhaps matching TRBD1 (6 bases). Germline CDR1 LGHDT, CDR2 YNNKEL (reference sequence). This CDR3 is built from 12 residues. V lost 3 bases to trimming and J lost 7 bases, with 10 bases between them. The CDR3 here is CASSQGHLEQYF. The CDR3 nucleotides read TGTGCCAGCAGCCAGGGACACCTGGAGCAGTACTTC.

The sample holds a few counts of this clonotype. Relative to the germline gene, one junction end is altered; a read error may explain this. The V and J genes are TRBV30 and TRBJ1-2; maybe TRBD1 (6 bases). The length of the CDR3 is 10 residues. Germline CDR1 and CDR2: GTSNPN and SVGIG (reference sequence). The CDR3 DNA follows: TGTGCCTGGAGTTCCCAACGGACAGCATTC. This translates into CAWSSQRTAF.

This clonotype was seen a handful of times. The chain joins TRBV2 to TRBJ1-5; 8 bases map to TRBD1. The CDR3 totals 22 residues. Germline loops: CDR1 SNHLY, CDR2 FYNNEI. With 4 bases clipped from V and 0 bases from J, the junction kept 23 bases outside the gene matches. The CDR3 coding sequence is TGTGCCAGCAGTGTAACGGGGTCGGCCACCAGGACAGGGCGTTATAGCAATCAGCCCCAGCATTTT. Protein: CASSVTGSATRTGRYSNQPQHF. Complete variable domain (other parts from reference TRBV2 and TRBJ1-5): EPEVTQTPSHQVTQMGQEVILRCVPISNHLYFYWYRQILGQKVEFLVSFYNNEISEKSEIFDDQFSVERPDGSNFTLKIRSTKLEDSAMYFCASSVTGSATRTGRYSNQPQHFGDGTRLSIL.

This clonotype was seen only a few times. The chain links TRBV28 to TRBJ2-1; 15 positions agree with TRBD2. The CDR3 is 21 amino acids. Germline CDR1 reads MDHEN; CDR2 reads SYDVKM. V shed 1 base, J shed 3 bases, and the junction held 13 bases outside the gene matches. In DNA form, the CDR3 reads TGTGCCAGCAGTTTATATGGACTAGCGGGAGGGCCTGGATATGACTACAATGAGCAGTTCTTC. Residues: CASSLYGLAGGPGYDYNEQFF.

V is TRBV30 and J is TRBJ2-5, with D hard to call. Germline CDR1 reads GTSNPN; CDR2 reads SVGIG (reference sequence). The CDR3 runs 12 residues. The germline V and J ends were trimmed by 1 base and 4 bases, with 7 bases remaining between them. CDR3 loop: CAWSEARETQYF. The CDR3 DNA is TGTGCCTGGAGTGAGGCGCGAGAGACCCAGTACTTC.

Sample share makes this clonotype medium-sized. This chain uses TRBV28 with TRBJ1-1; D gene unclear. This CDR3 contains 13 residues. CDR1 is MDHEN and CDR2 is SYDVKM in the germline V gene. The V end lost 5 bases, the J end lost 0 bases, and 7 bases lay between the germline ends. The CDR3 DNA follows: TGTGCCAGCAGTATTCCCCTGAACACTGAAGCTTTCTTT. Protein sequence: CASSIPLNTEAFF.

By share of the sample, this clonotype is medium-sized (0.01 to 0.1%). The V and J genes are TRBV7-6 and TRBJ2-5; D is unclear. The CDR3 runs 12 residues. V was pared by 1 base and J by 2 bases, with 2 bases between. Germline CDR1 and CDR2: SGHVS and FNYEAQ. In DNA, the CDR3 is TGTGCCAGCAGCTTAGTGCAAGAGACCCAGTACTTC. Its translation: CASSLVQETQYF.

J is TRBJ2-1 and V is TRBV20-1, with D possibly matching TRBD1 (5 bases). The CDR3 is 14 amino acids. CDR1 is DFQATT and CDR2 is SNEGSKA in the germline V gene (reference sequence). V was trimmed by 3 bases and J by 8 bases, leaving 17 bases between them. The CDR3, as DNA: TGCAGTGCTAGCGGTCAGGGCAATCGCGATGAGCAGTTCTTC. Its protein product is CSASGQGNRDEQFF.

This clonotype was picked up a small number of times. This rearrangement joins TRBV20-1 to TRBJ1-1, with TRBD1 as a possible D gene (5 bases). This CDR3 spans 13 amino acids. The germline CDR1 and CDR2 sequences are DFQATT and SNEGSKA (reference sequence). Trimming removed 5 bases at V and 1 base at J, with 11 bases between. CDR3 coding DNA: TGCAGTGCTCCGGACGGACAGAACACTGAAGCTTTCTTT. Translated: CSAPDGQNTEAFF.

The V call is TRBV29-1, the J call TRBJ1-1; D is possibly TRBD1 (6 bases). Germline CDR1 and CDR2: SQVTM and ANQGSEA. Trimming removed 6 bases at V and 0 bases at J, with 11 bases between. The CDR3 has 13 residues. The DNA of the CDR3 is TGCAGCGTCACAACAGGGATGAACACTGAAGCTTTCTTT. Protein: CSVTTGMNTEAFF. Full variable domain (remainder filled in from reference TRBV29-1 and TRBJ1-1): SAVISQKPSRDICQRGTSLTIQCQVDSQVTMMFWYRQQPGQSLTLIATANQGSEATYESGFVIDKFPISRPNLTFSTLTVSNMSPEDSSIYLCSVTTGMNTEAFFGQGTRLTVV.

There are many counts of this clonotype. The gene calls are TRBV5-6 and TRBJ1-4, with D perhaps TRBD1 (6 bases). Per the germline V gene, CDR1 is SGHDT and CDR2 is YYEEEE. The CDR3 has 15 amino acids. V was pared by 1 base and J by 5 bases, with 12 bases between. CDR3 DNA: TGTGCCAGCAGCTTGAAGAGGACAGCAAATGAAAAACTGTTTTTT. Its protein product is CASSLKRTANEKLFF. Full variable domain (remainder filled in from reference TRBV5-6 and TRBJ1-4): DAGVTQSPTHLIKTRGQQVTLRCSPKSGHDTVSWYQQALGQGPQFIFQYYEEEERQRGNFPDRFSGHQFPNYSSELNVNALLLGDSALYLCASSLKRTANEKLFFGSGTQLSVL.

The chain recombines TRBV30 with TRBJ2-1, with 12 nucleotides matching TRBD2. CDR1 and CDR2 from the germline V gene are GTSNPN and SVGIG (reference sequence). The V gene end was trimmed by 1 base and the J gene end by 3 bases; junction bases not matched to a gene: 7. The CDR3 has 17 residues. The CDR3 coding sequence is TGTGCCTGGAGTGGACCTAGCGGGAGGGCCAGCTACAATGAGCAGTTCTTC. Protein: CAWSGPSGRASYNEQFF.

This clonotype was seen at least ten times. The gene calls are TRBV5-8 and TRBJ1-1; perhaps TRBD1 as D (5 bases). Trimming shortened V by 4 bases and J by 0 bases, and 16 bases separated the two germline ends. The length of the CDR3 is 16 residues. CDR1 is SGHTS, CDR2 YDEGEE, per germline. In nucleotides, the CDR3 is TGTGCCAGCAGCCCCATCCGAGACAGCATGAACACTGAAGCTTTCTTT. As protein: CASSPIRDSMNTEAFF.